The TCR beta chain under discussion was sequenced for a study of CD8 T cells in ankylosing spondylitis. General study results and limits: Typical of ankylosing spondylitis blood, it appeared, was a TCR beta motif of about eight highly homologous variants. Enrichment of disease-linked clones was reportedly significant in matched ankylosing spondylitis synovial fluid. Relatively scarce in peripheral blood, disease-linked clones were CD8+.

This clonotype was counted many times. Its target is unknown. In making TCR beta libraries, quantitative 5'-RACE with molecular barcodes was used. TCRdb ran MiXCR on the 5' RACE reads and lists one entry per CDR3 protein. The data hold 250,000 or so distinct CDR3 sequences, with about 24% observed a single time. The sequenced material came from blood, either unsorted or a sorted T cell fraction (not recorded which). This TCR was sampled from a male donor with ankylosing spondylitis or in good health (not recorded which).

CDR3 sequence reads: CASSLVTGEGYTF. The CDR3 bases are TGTGCCAGCAGCTTAGTGACAGGGGAAGGCTACACCTTC. V is TRBV7-2 and J is TRBJ1-2; 8 bases match TRBD1. The V gene's germline CDR1 is SGHTA and CDR2 FQGNSA. This CDR3 region has 13 residues. V was clipped by 1 base and J by 8 bases; unmatched bases: 3.